The 13 T cell receptor beta chains in this list originate from one sample, sequenced in a study of post-analysis software for immune sequencing data. Study findings and constraints: Roughly five TRBV segments appeared more often in patients than in controls, and TRBV5-6, TRBV5-1 and TRBV20-1 were among these.

Unique molecular identifiers were carried by the TCR beta cDNA libraries. TCRdb recomputed calls from the PCR reads with MiXCR, one row per CDR3 protein. The data contain about half a million distinct CDR3 sequences, around 40% of them seen just once; the ten biggest clones take up about 12%. Their specific antigens are unknown. The sequencing sample was made of blood. The receptor source for this set is a girl aged 5-17 years with multiple sclerosis.

The chain uses TRBV28 and TRBJ2-3; D not certain. The germline CDR1 and CDR2 sequences are MDHEN and SYDVKM. Trimming removed 5 bases at V and 1 base at J, with 13 bases between. This CDR3 has 15 amino acids. CDR3 nucleotides: TGTGCCAGCAGTCCCCCAGCCGATCGCACAGATACGCAGTATTTT. As protein: CASSPPADRTDTQYF.

The rearrangement links TRBV7-2 to TRBJ1-6; possibly TRBD1 for D (6 bases). CDR3 length: 14 residues. Germline CDR1 and CDR2: SGHTA and FQGNSA. Trimming stripped 2 bases from V and 9 bases from J, with 11 bases between. DNA of the CDR3: TGTGCCAGCAGCTTACAGGGGAGTGGTTCACCCCTCCACTTT. It yields the protein CASSLQGSGSPLHF.

The chain recombines TRBV28 with TRBJ2-7; possibly TRBD1 or TRBD2 for D (5 bases each). CDR3 length: 16 amino acids. The germline CDR1 and CDR2 sequences are MDHEN and SYDVKM. Between the trimmed V and J ends, which lost 1 base and 4 bases, there was a span of 17 bases. The CDR3: CASSLYGAIPTYEQYF. CDR3 nucleotide sequence: TGTGCCAGCAGTTTATACGGGGCAATACCCACTTACGAGCAGTACTTC.

The genes are TRBV28 and TRBJ2-5, with TRBD1 matching over 7 bases. The last part of the DNA fits TRBJ2-4 better; the J call may be wrong. This CDR3 contains 23 residues. Germline loops: CDR1 MDHEN, CDR2 SYDVKM. The CDR3 nucleotides are TGTGCCAGCAGTCCGGGCCTCCTCACAGGGGTAGGAGTTCTAGGAGATGCCAAAAACATTCAGTACTTC. It is translated as CASSPGLLTGVGVLGDAKNIQYF.

The chain links TRBV12-3 or TRBV12-4 to TRBJ1-2; perhaps TRBD1 as D (5 bases). The CDR3 runs to 14 residues. The germline V and J ends were trimmed by 3 bases and 4 bases, with 12 bases remaining between them. The CDR3 DNA is TGTGCCAGCAGTTTGGGGGTTGTAGGCTATGGCTACACCTTC. Protein product: CASSLGVVGYGYTF.

This clonotype appeared a few times. V is TRBV9 and J is TRBJ1-2, with D possibly TRBD1 on 5 matching bases. Germline V gene lookup returns CDR1 SGDLS and CDR2 YYNGEE. Trimming took off 0 bases at V and 6 bases at J, with 12 bases between the two ends. This CDR3 region has 14 residues. The CDR3 is CASSVAGDLDGYTF. Written as DNA, the CDR3 is TGTGCCAGCAGCGTAGCGGGGGACCTGGATGGCTACACCTTC.

The V and J genes are TRBV2 and TRBJ1-5, with a possible D match to TRBD1 (5 bases). The CDR3 is 15 amino acids. Germline V gives CDR1 SNHLY, CDR2 FYNNEI. Trimming shortened V by 11 bases and J by 0 bases, and 17 bases separated the two germline ends. CDR3 in DNA: TGTGCCTCCCAAATGGGGGACTATAGCAATCAGCCCCAGCATTTT. Translation: CASQMGDYSNQPQHF.

The genes are TRBV5-6 and TRBJ1-4; 9 bases are a match to TRBD1. Per the germline V gene, CDR1 is SGHDT and CDR2 is YYEEEE. This CDR3 spans 13 amino acids. Losses at the gene ends were 7 bases for V and 5 bases for J; bases not matched to a gene: 3. CDR3 nucleotide sequence: TGTGCCAGCTTTGGACAGGGGAATGAAAAACTGTTTTTT. Its protein product is CASFGQGNEKLFF.

This clonotype was observed a few times. The chain uses TRBV29-1 and TRBJ1-1; D uncertain. The CDR3 has 14 residues. V lost 6 bases, J lost 1 base, and 15 bases lay in between. CDR1 and CDR2 (germline): SQVTM, ANQGSEA. CDR3 region: CSVAAVVANTEAFF. CDR3 DNA: TGCAGCGTGGCGGCGGTGGTAGCGAACACTGAAGCTTTCTTT.

Many counts were recorded for this clonotype. The chain has TRBV7-2 and TRBJ2-3; no reliable D call. Per the germline V gene, CDR1 is SGHTA and CDR2 is FQGNSA. The germline V and J ends were trimmed by 1 base and 2 bases, with 4 bases remaining between them. The CDR3 sequence is 13 residues long. The CDR3, as DNA: TGTGCCAGCAGCTTAGGGACCACAGATACGCAGTATTTT. Protein sequence: CASSLGTTDTQYF.

The J gene is TRBJ2-1, the V gene TRBV10-3, with a tentative D call TRBD1 (6 bases). The CDR3 runs to 15 residues. The germline V and J ends were trimmed by 6 bases and 8 bases, with 20 bases remaining between them. Germline CDR1 and CDR2: ENHRY and SYGVKD. The CDR3 here is CAIRQGQRGIHEQFF. CDR3 sequence (DNA): TGTGCCATCAGACAGGGCCAGAGGGGGATCCATGAGCAGTTCTTC.

The chain employs TRBV4-3 and TRBJ2-7, with unresolved D. CDR1 and CDR2 from the germline V gene are LGHNA and YSLEER. The CDR3 is 15 residues long. The germline V and J ends were trimmed by 0 bases and 1 base, with 10 bases remaining between them. The CDR3 DNA is TGCGCCAGCAGCCAAGACGAAGGACGGTCCTACGAGCAGTACTTC. Translated, it gives CASSQDEGRSYEQYF.

The chain uses TRBV27 and TRBJ2-2; D ambiguous. This CDR3 comprises 14 residues. Trimming removed 7 bases at V and 1 base at J, with 10 bases between. Germline loops: CDR1 MNHEY, CDR2 SMNVEV (reference sequence). CDR3 nucleotide sequence: TGTGCCAGCAAGTCGTTCGTGAACACCGGGGAGCTGTTTTTT. Protein product: CASKSFVNTGELFF.